This T cell receptor beta chain emerged from a study of tumor T cells in aggressive B-cell lymphoma (dated by TCRdb to 2015 to 2018). About this clone: Its antigen has not been determined. No per-base quality is available; no much larger clone lies one base away.

The cysteine opens and the phenylalanine closes a CDR3 of 14 amino acids. The DNA shown is the 42-base CDR3, in frame from base 1. The trim is 1 base for V and 6 bases for J, with a gap of 10 bases between the germline ends. The germline V gene encodes CDR1 SGDLS and CDR2 YYNGEE. The receptor library was made with the immunoSEQ multiplex PCR assay. This is the immuneACCESS table as TCRdb keeps it, with only in-frame sequences that have V and J called. A part of the clones is gone; compared with another copy, unresolved V genes explain less than half, and the rest is unexplained. For this sample the table gives around 4,500 clones, of which about nine tenths were detected only once. Of the sample, 2% to 3% falls within the top ten clones.

This sequence uses TRBV9 and TRBJ2-2; the best D guess is TRBD2, with 5 bases matching. Sequenced sample: tumor tissue. The TCR was taken from an adult with diffuse large B cell lymphoma. The sequence in DNA is TGTGCCAGCAGCGTAAGGATGGACTCCGGGGAGCTGTTTTTT. Translated, this gives CASSVRMDSGELFF.